This T cell receptor (beta chain) was profiled in a study of blood T cell repertoires in COVID-19. Study details: Both acute and convalescent COVID-19 samples were obtained from the United States, Italy and Spain. T cells, B-cell-depleted T cells, or PBMCs provided the cDNA or gDNA that served as material.

Per the original methods: Estimation of nucleated cell counts was performed using reference gene primer amplification. Assay used: immunoSEQ multiplex PCR; TCRdb lists only in-frame clones, some missing. V and J calls and clone size are as listed in that table; D and trimming were resolved from the DNA. This sample has roughly 380,000 clones, with 85% found just once. V lost 1 base to trimming and J lost 9 bases, with 7 bases between them. The CDR3 consists of 12 residues. Germline CDR1 is SEHNR and CDR2 is FQNEAQ (reference sequence). The V call is TRBV7-9, the J call TRBJ1-5; a weak D match, TRBD1 (5 bases). Sequenced sample: peripheral blood. The TCR originated in a woman aged 18-30 years with acute or convalescent COVID-19. CDR3 nucleotide sequence: TGTGCCAGCAGCTTAGAAAGGGGGCCCCAGCATTTT. Its translation is CASSLERGPQHF. Looking up the rest from reference TRBV7-9 and TRBJ1-5 gives the full variable domain: DTGVSQNPRHKITKRGQNVTFRCDPISEHNRLYWYRQTLGQGPEFLTYFQNEAQLEKSRLLSDRFSAERPKGSFSTLEIQRTEQGDSAMYLCASSLERGPQHFGDGTRLSIL.